Each of the 30 T cell receptor beta chains below was sequenced from the same sample in a study of cytomegalovirus exposure and HLA in healthy donors. A multiplex PCR was run with 60 Vbeta primers and 13 Jbeta primers. Produced via immunoSEQ multiplex PCR; TCRdb's table is partial and in-frame only. The profile shows roughly 280,000 clones, 72% of them singletons. The sequenced sample was PBMCs. Every receptor here comes from a female donor in good health and CMV-seronegative.

This chain uses TRBV15 with TRBJ2-3; 8 nucleotides match TRBD2. The CDR3 runs 16 residues. Germline loops: CDR1 LNHNV, CDR2 YYDKDF (reference sequence). With 6 bases clipped from V and 2 bases from J, the junction kept 10 bases outside the gene matches. The CDR3 spells CATRDKAGEFTDTQYF. The CDR3 DNA reads as TGTGCCACCAGGGACAAAGCGGGGGAATTCACAGATACGCAGTATTTT.

The V and J genes are TRBV2 and TRBJ2-7, with D tentatively TRBD2 (5 bases). V gave up 2 bases and J gave up 0 bases, with 11 bases separating them. The CDR3 consists of 15 residues. Germline V gene data show CDR1 as SNHLY and CDR2 as FYNNEI. The CDR3 bases are TGTGCCAGCAGTGAACTCTGGGCGGGCTCCTACGAGCAGTACTTC. It encodes CASSELWAGSYEQYF.

This clone occurred once. The rearrangement uses TRBV2 and TRBJ1-5; D remains unclear. In germline, CDR1 is SNHLY, CDR2 FYNNEI. The CDR3 is 14 residues long. V lost 6 bases and J 0 bases, leaving 9 bases between the germline ends. CDR3 sequence (DNA): TGTGCCAGCAGCCGGGAGGGTAGCAATCAGCCCCAGCATTTT. It is translated as CASSREGSNQPQHF.

The chain carries TRBV5-1 and TRBJ2-5; 11 positions agree with TRBD2. V lost 5 bases, J lost 5 bases, and 11 bases stayed unmatched. This CDR3 comprises 16 residues. Germline values: CDR1 SGHRS, CDR2 YFSETQ. CDR3 nucleotide sequence: TGCGCCAGCAGTTCCAATAGCGGGAGGGCCGCGGAGACCCAGTACTTC. It encodes CASSSNSGRAAETQYF. Using reference TRBV5-1 and TRBJ2-5 for the parts outside the CDR3, the full variable domain is KAGVTQTPRYLIKTRGQQVTLSCSPISGHRSVSWYQQTPGQGLQFLFEYFSETQRNKGNFPGRFSGRQFSNSRSEMNVSTLELGDSALYLCASSSNSGRAAETQYFGPGTRLLVL.

The rearrangement joins TRBV5-8 to TRBJ1-1; no firm D call. With 3 bases removed from V and 3 bases from J, the gap between germline ends came to 12 bases. Per germline, CDR1 SGHTS and CDR2 YDEGEE. The CDR3 runs to 14 residues. The DNA of the CDR3 is TGTGCCAGCAGCTGGAGAGACGGATACACTGAAGCTTTCTTT. This gives the protein CASSWRDGYTEAFF.

This chain links TRBV7-9 with TRBJ2-7; D not resolved. Trimming stripped 1 base from V and 2 bases from J, with 6 bases between. The germline V gene encodes CDR1 SEHNR and CDR2 FQNEAQ (reference sequence). The CDR3 totals 13 residues. CDR3 residues: CASSLVSPYEQYF. The CDR3 nucleotides are TGTGCCAGCAGCTTAGTCTCCCCCTACGAGCAGTACTTC.

There are a few counts of this clone. V and J are TRBV28 and TRBJ1-5; D is perhaps TRBD1 (5 bases). CDR3 size: 14 residues. Germline assignment: CDR1 MDHEN and CDR2 SYDVKM. Trimming stripped 6 bases from V and 0 bases from J, with 9 bases between. The CDR3 DNA reads as TGTGCCAGCAGGGTAGACAGTAGCAATCAGCCCCAGCATTTT. The encoded protein is CASRVDSSNQPQHF. The complete variable domain, with remaining parts taken from reference TRBV28 and TRBJ1-5, reads DVKVTQSSRYLVKRTGEKVFLECVQDMDHENMFWYRQDPGLGLRLIYFSYDVKMKEKGDIPEGYSVSREKKERFSLILESASTNQTSMYLCASRVDSSNQPQHFGDGTRLSIL.

This clone has a single count. The rearrangement joins TRBV9 to TRBJ1-2, with TRBD1 as a possible D gene (5 bases). Between the trimmed V and J ends, which lost 3 bases and 5 bases, there was a span of 11 bases. Germline V gives CDR1 SGDLS, CDR2 YYNGEE. The length of the CDR3 is 13 residues. The CDR3 is CASSGGGVYGYTF. The CDR3 nucleotides are TGTGCCAGCAGCGGTGGGGGGGTATATGGCTACACCTTC.

The chain uses TRBV27 and TRBJ1-2; D is unresolved. The germline gives CDR1 MNHEY, CDR2 SMNVEV (reference sequence). V shed 8 bases and J shed 4 bases, with 8 bases lying between them. This CDR3 spans 11 amino acids. CDR3: CASGLGYGYTF. The CDR3 nucleotides read TGTGCCAGCGGCCTAGGCTATGGCTACACCTTC.

This clone has just a few counts. V usage is TRBV6-4 and J usage is TRBJ2-1; TRBD2 is a possible D gene (6 bases). V was clipped by 8 bases and J by 8 bases, with 16 bases between them. Germline CDR1 reads MRHNA; CDR2 reads SNTAGT. The CDR3 has 13 residues. The CDR3 sequence: CASGRLGGDEQFF. The CDR3 DNA sequence: TGTGCCAGCGGAAGACTAGGAGGGGATGAGCAGTTCTTC.

This chain uses TRBV2 with TRBJ2-2; D not certain. The CDR3 extends over 10 amino acids. Trimming stripped 8 bases from V and 8 bases from J, with 6 bases between. Germline lookup yields CDR1 SNHLY and CDR2 FYNNEI. CDR3 DNA: TGTGCCAGCGGCGGAGGGGAGCTGTTTTTT. Its translation: CASGGGELFF.

The rearrangement joins TRBV6-4 to TRBJ2-5, with 7 bases fitting TRBD1. The trim removed 4 bases at V and 5 bases at J, leaving 7 bases unmatched. Germline V gene sequence: CDR1 MRHNA, CDR2 SNTAGT. This CDR3 comprises 14 residues. CDR3 coding DNA: TGTGCCAGCAGTGCCGGGACAGCCGCGGAGACCCAGTACTTC. Protein product: CASSAGTAAETQYF.

CDR3 DNA: TGTGCCAGCAGCTACCGGACTAGCGGGAGGAACAACGAGCAGTACTTC. Its protein product is CASSYRTSGRNNEQYF. The genes are TRBV7-9 and TRBJ2-7, with 14 bases aligning to TRBD2. The J segment lost 5 bases and the V segment lost 4 bases, leaving 7 bases of the junction unmatched. This CDR3 has 16 residues. Germline values: CDR1 SEHNR, CDR2 FQNEAQ (reference sequence).

This clone has only one observation. The chain joins TRBV4-1 to TRBJ2-1, with D possibly matching TRBD1 (6 bases). Germline CDR1 reads MGHRA; CDR2 reads YSYEKL. V was shortened by 5 bases and J by 0 bases, with 14 bases between the two germline ends. The CDR3 loop spans 16 amino acids. CDR3 amino acids: CASSSWMGASYNEQFF. The CDR3 DNA reads as TGCGCCAGCAGCTCCTGGATGGGGGCCTCCTACAATGAGCAGTTCTTC.

CDR3 sequence: CASSQGAGDPYEQYF. In nucleotides, the CDR3 is TGTGCCAGCAGCCAGGGGGCAGGGGACCCCTACGAGCAGTACTTC. The chain is built from TRBV9 and TRBJ2-7, with 8 nucleotides matching TRBD1. J was trimmed by 2 bases and V by 4 bases; bases with no gene match: 8. The CDR3 has 15 residues. From germline, CDR1 is SGDLS and CDR2 YYNGEE. Full variable domain (missing parts from reference TRBV9 and TRBJ2-7): DSGVTQTPKHLITATGQRVTLRCSPRSGDLSVYWYQQSLDQGLQFLIQYYNGEERAKGNILERFSAQQFPDLHSELNLSSLELGDSALYFCASSQGAGDPYEQYFGPGTRLTVT.

V is TRBV7-6 and J is TRBJ2-2; the match to TRBD2 covers 12 bases. The trim removed 1 base at V and 6 bases at J, leaving 6 bases unmatched. The CDR3 spans 17 residues. Per the germline V gene, CDR1 is SGHVS and CDR2 is FNYEAQ. CDR3 sequence reads: CASSLGTSGKGSGELFF. The CDR3, as DNA: TGTGCCAGCAGCTTAGGGACTAGCGGGAAGGGGTCCGGGGAGCTGTTTTTT.

The chain recombines TRBV19 with TRBJ2-7; 11 bases fit TRBD1. Germline V gene data show CDR1 as LNHDA and CDR2 as SQIVND (reference sequence). V was pared by 7 bases and J by 4 bases, with 6 bases of the junction left unmatched. The CDR3 loop spans 14 amino acids. The CDR3 DNA reads TGTGCCAGTAACTCCGGACAGGGGGCTTACGAGCAGTACTTC. The encoded protein is CASNSGQGAYEQYF.

The chain combines TRBV4-2 with TRBJ2-7, with 9 nucleotides matching TRBD1. Trimming removed 2 bases from V and 1 base from J; junction bases left unmatched: 6. There are 16 residues in the CDR3. Germline V lookup: CDR1 LGHNA, CDR2 YNFKEQ. In nucleotides, the CDR3 is TGTGCCAGCAGCCAAACGGGACAGGGCCTATCCTACGAGCAGTACTTC. Protein product: CASSQTGQGLSYEQYF.

The gene calls are TRBV19 and TRBJ2-7; 11 bases align to TRBD2. The CDR3 consists of 14 residues. From germline, CDR1 is LNHDA and CDR2 SQIVND (reference sequence). The V and J ends lost 4 bases and 1 base, in that order; junction bases with no gene match: 0. CDR3: CASSTSGGSYEQYF. As DNA, the CDR3 is TGTGCCAGTAGTACTAGCGGGGGGTCCTACGAGCAGTACTTC.

V gene TRBV12-5 combines with J gene TRBJ2-1, with 8 bases aligning to TRBD1. J gave up 6 bases and V 1 base, and 2 bases lay outside the gene matches. Germline lookup yields CDR1 LGHNT and CDR2 FRNRAP. The CDR3 sequence is 14 residues long. The CDR3 is CASGLGQGLNEQFF. Written as DNA, the CDR3 is TGTGCTAGTGGTTTGGGACAGGGGCTCAATGAGCAGTTCTTC.

The chain is built from TRBV6-1 and TRBJ1-2; D call uncertain. V gave up 7 bases and J gave up 8 bases, with 17 bases separating them. From germline, CDR1 is MNHNS and CDR2 SASEGT. This CDR3 has 13 amino acids. CDR3 loop: CASTPPGRLGYTF. The CDR3 DNA reads TGTGCCAGCACCCCGCCTGGCCGTTTAGGCTACACCTTC.

The J gene is TRBJ1-1, the V gene TRBV7-9; no firm D call. This CDR3 spans 13 amino acids. Germline V gene sequence: CDR1 SEHNR, CDR2 FQNEAQ (reference sequence). V was cut by 5 bases and J by 1 base, with 8 bases left in between. The CDR3 here is CASSAQQNTEAFF. CDR3 nucleotides: TGTGCCAGCAGCGCACAACAGAACACTGAAGCTTTCTTT.

V usage is TRBV2 and J usage is TRBJ1-1; D ambiguous. CDR3 length equals 14 residues. V lost 8 bases and J 6 bases, leaving 19 bases between the germline ends. Germline V gene data show CDR1 as SNHLY and CDR2 as FYNNEI. The CDR3 sequence: CASRRSSGFPEAFF. In nucleotides, the CDR3 is TGTGCCAGCCGTCGGTCGTCGGGATTTCCTGAAGCTTTCTTT. The whole variable domain, filled in from reference TRBV2 and TRBJ1-1, reads EPEVTQTPSHQVTQMGQEVILRCVPISNHLYFYWYRQILGQKVEFLVSFYNNEISEKSEIFDDQFSVERPDGSNFTLKIRSTKLEDSAMYFCASRRSSGFPEAFFGQGTRLTVV.

The V call is TRBV5-5, the J call TRBJ1-5, with D possibly being TRBD1 (6 bases). The length of the CDR3 is 14 residues. Deletions cut 0 bases from V and 5 bases from J, with 9 bases between. Germline values: CDR1 SGHKS, CDR2 YYEKEE (reference sequence). The CDR3 coding sequence is TGTGCCAGCAGCTTGGCAGGGGTCGATCAGCCCCAGCATTTT. It translates to CASSLAGVDQPQHF. Full variable domain (missing parts from reference TRBV5-5 and TRBJ1-5): DAGVTQSPTHLIKTRGQQVTLRCSPISGHKSVSWYQQVLGQGPQFIFQYYEKEERGRGNFPDRFSARQFPNYSSELNVNALLLGDSALYLCASSLAGVDQPQHFGDGTRLSIL.

V is TRBV28 and J is TRBJ1-5; 9 nucleotides align to TRBD1. Germline values: CDR1 MDHEN, CDR2 SYDVKM. V shed 2 bases, J shed 7 bases, and the junction held 6 bases outside the gene matches. The length of the CDR3 is 15 residues. The CDR3, as DNA: TGTGCCAGCAGTTTAGGGGACAGGGCTCGGCAGCCCCAGCATTTT. Its protein is CASSLGDRARQPQHF.

This chain connects TRBV7-3 to TRBJ2-7; 11 bases align to TRBD1. Germline V gene lookup returns CDR1 SGHTA and CDR2 FQGTGA. V gave up 5 bases and J gave up 5 bases; unmatched junction bases: 8. The CDR3 loop spans 15 amino acids. The CDR3 sequence: CASSNRDRGFHEQYF. In DNA, the CDR3 is TGTGCCAGCAGCAACCGGGACAGGGGGTTCCACGAGCAGTACTTC.

The chain links TRBV28 to TRBJ1-5; perhaps TRBD1 as D (5 bases). Germline CDR1 MDHEN, CDR2 SYDVKM. The CDR3 is made up of 15 amino acids. V was cut by 6 bases and J by 3 bases, with 15 bases left in between. The CDR3 DNA is TGTGCCAGCAGGAGCGACAGAGATTACAATCAGCCCCAGCATTTT. As protein: CASRSDRDYNQPQHF.

This chain uses TRBV11-2 with TRBJ2-7, with 9 bases lining up with TRBD2. This CDR3 comprises 14 residues. J was trimmed by 6 bases and V by 7 bases; bases with no gene match: 10. Germline assignment: CDR1 SGHAT and CDR2 FQNNGV. CDR3 region: CASIAGGRAGEQYF. The CDR3 nucleotides read TGTGCCAGCATTGCCGGCGGGAGGGCCGGCGAGCAGTACTTC. Variable domain in full (rest from reference TRBV11-2 and TRBJ2-7): EAGVAQSPRYKIIEKRQSVAFWCNPISGHATLYWYQQILGQGPKLLIQFQNNGVVDDSQLPKDRFSAERLKGVDSTLKIQPAKLEDSAVYLCASIAGGRAGEQYFGPGTRLTVT.

This chain connects TRBV19 to TRBJ1-5; 8 nucleotides match TRBD1. Looked up from germline, CDR1 is LNHDA and CDR2 is SQIVND (reference sequence). V dropped 2 bases and J dropped 6; count of bases not matched to a gene: 6. There are 15 residues in the CDR3. The CDR3 DNA reads as TGTGCCAGTAGTATATATCGACAGGGGAGTCAGCCCCAGCATTTT. Translation gives CASSIYRQGSQPQHF.

This clone appeared a few times. The rearrangement links TRBV18 to TRBJ2-5, with D possibly being TRBD2 (5 bases). Germline-derived CDR1 and CDR2 are KGHSH and LQKENI. V shed 2 bases and J shed 4 bases, with 11 bases lying between them. The CDR3 has 14 residues. The CDR3 reads CASSPAGGGETQYF. The CDR3 DNA sequence: TGTGCCAGCTCACCAGCGGGCGGCGGAGAGACCCAGTACTTC.